A selection of T cell receptor beta chains follows, all from one sample in a study of T cell responses to AZD1222 COVID-19 vaccine. Measured with immunoSEQ multiplex PCR; TCRdb has only the in-frame clones, and not every one. The table has about 99,000 clones, around 92% seen once. The material was peripheral blood, obtained on day 0 of AZD1222 vaccination. The receptors were gathered from an adult in good health. CDR3s include the opening cysteine and the closing phenylalanine or tryptophan. The order of the fields is clone size, V gene, J gene, D gene, CDR3 protein, CDR3 DNA. The D gene is left open where the match is weak. The size entry is marked missing in some rows and otherwise reads once, few, many or a size class.

clone size: -; V gene: TRBV11-2; J gene: TRBJ1-3; D gene: -; CDR3 protein: CASSPQGLSGNTIYF; CDR3 DNA: TGTGCCAGCAGCCCCCAGGGATTGTCTGGAAACACCATATATTTT
clone size: -; V gene: TRBV9; J gene: TRBJ1-1; D gene: -; CDR3 protein: CASSARQSNTEAFF; CDR3 DNA: TGTGCCAGCAGCGCCAGACAGTCGAACACTGAAGCTTTCTTT
clone size: -; V gene: TRBV9; J gene: TRBJ2-2; D gene: TRBD2; CDR3 protein: CASSAGLAGGAWTGELFF; CDR3 DNA: TGTGCCAGCAGCGCCGGACTAGCGGGAGGCGCTTGGACCGGGGAGCTGTTTTTT
clone size: -; V gene: TRBV29-1; J gene: TRBJ2-7; D gene: TRBD1; CDR3 protein: CSAGQGYNDEQYF; CDR3 DNA: TGCAGCGCGGGACAGGGGTATAACGACGAGCAGTACTTC
clone size: -; V gene: TRBV6-5; J gene: TRBJ2-7; D gene: TRBD1; CDR3 protein: CASSDSTGVDEQYF; CDR3 DNA: TGTGCCAGCAGTGACTCCACAGGGGTCGACGAGCAGTACTTC
clone size: once; V gene: TRBV30; J gene: TRBJ2-2; D gene: -; CDR3 protein: CAWRYSHTGELFF; CDR3 DNA: TGTGCCTGGAGATACAGCCACACCGGGGAGCTGTTTTTT
clone size: few; V gene: TRBV7-2; J gene: TRBJ2-1; D gene: TRBD2; CDR3 protein: CASSLAASGTREQFF; CDR3 DNA: TGTGCCAGCAGCTTAGCGGCTAGCGGTACACGGGAGCAGTTCTTC
clone size: -; V gene: TRBV27; J gene: TRBJ1-1; D gene: TRBD1; CDR3 protein: CASRGRGAYTEAFF; CDR3 DNA: TGTGCCAGCAGGGGCAGGGGGGCCTACACTGAAGCTTTCTTT
clone size: -; V gene: TRBV2; J gene: TRBJ2-1; D gene: -; CDR3 protein: CASRSSDVGFIFF; CDR3 DNA: TGTGCCAGCAGATCATCGGACGTGGGGTTCATATTCTTC
clone size: once; V gene: TRBV5-6; J gene: TRBJ1-4; D gene: -; CDR3 protein: CASSLIPGSNEKLFF; CDR3 DNA: TGTGCCAGCAGCTTGATCCCAGGGTCTAATGAAAAACTGTTTTTT
clone size: few; V gene: TRBV30; J gene: TRBJ2-2; D gene: -; CDR3 protein: CAWRGRTGELFF; CDR3 DNA: TGTGCCTGGAGGGGGCGCACCGGGGAGCTGTTTTTT
clone size: -; V gene: TRBV3-1/TRBV3-2; J gene: TRBJ1-1; D gene: -; CDR3 protein: CASSKGQNTEAFF; CDR3 DNA: TGTGCCAGCAGCAAGGGACAGAACACTGAAGCTTTCTTT
clone size: -; V gene: TRBV18; J gene: TRBJ2-7; D gene: TRBD1; CDR3 protein: CASSRQGNDEQYF; CDR3 DNA: TGTGCCAGCTCACGACAGGGGAACGACGAGCAGTACTTC
clone size: -; V gene: TRBV5-1; J gene: TRBJ2-7; D gene: TRBD2; CDR3 protein: CASSLQAGASGRAYEQYF; CDR3 DNA: TGCGCCAGCAGCTTGCAAGCGGGCGCTAGCGGGAGGGCCTACGAGCAGTACTTC
clone size: -; V gene: TRBV4-1; J gene: TRBJ2-1; D gene: TRBD2; CDR3 protein: CASSQALSGRGNEQFF; CDR3 DNA: TGCGCCAGCAGCCAGGCCCTTAGCGGGAGAGGCAATGAGCAGTTCTTC
clone size: -; V gene: TRBV28; J gene: TRBJ1-2; D gene: TRBD1; CDR3 protein: CASSRDRVDGYTF; CDR3 DNA: TGTGCCAGCAGCCGGGACAGGGTCGATGGCTACACCTTC
clone size: -; V gene: TRBV6-2/TRBV6-3; J gene: TRBJ1-2; D gene: TRBD1; CDR3 protein: CASSSFGTGAYGYTF; CDR3 DNA: TGTGCCAGCAGTTCCTTCGGGACAGGGGCTTATGGCTACACCTTC
clone size: once; V gene: TRBV6-5; J gene: TRBJ1-5; D gene: -; CDR3 protein: CASRGQPNQPQHF; CDR3 DNA: TGTGCCAGCAGAGGACAACCCAATCAGCCCCAGCATTTT
clone size: few; V gene: TRBV4-1; J gene: TRBJ2-2; D gene: -; CDR3 protein: CASSQGTYPLFF; CDR3 DNA: TGCGCCAGCAGCCAAGGGACTTACCCGCTGTTTTTT
clone size: once; V gene: TRBV28; J gene: TRBJ2-5; D gene: -; CDR3 protein: CASSRDVSSETQYF; CDR3 DNA: TGTGCCAGCAGTCGAGACGTATCAAGTGAGACCCAGTACTTC
clone size: -; V gene: TRBV2; J gene: TRBJ2-2; D gene: -; CDR3 protein: CASSSGTGELFF; CDR3 DNA: TGTGCCAGCAGTAGCGGAACCGGGGAGCTGTTTTTT
clone size: -; V gene: TRBV7-9; J gene: TRBJ2-3; D gene: -; CDR3 protein: CASSFGGSTDTQYF; CDR3 DNA: TGTGCCAGCAGCTTTGGGGGTAGCACAGATACGCAGTATTTT
clone size: -; V gene: TRBV3-1/TRBV3-2; J gene: TRBJ1-2; D gene: TRBD1; CDR3 protein: CASSQWGQDGYGYTF; CDR3 DNA: TGTGCCAGCAGCCAGTGGGGACAGGATGGCTATGGCTACACCTTC
clone size: -; V gene: TRBV29-1; J gene: TRBJ1-1; D gene: -; CDR3 protein: CSVQNTEAFF; CDR3 DNA: TGCAGCGTACAGAACACTGAAGCTTTCTTT
clone size: -; V gene: TRBV21-1; J gene: TRBJ1-2; D gene: -; CDR3 protein: CASSNHPQDSPYGYTF; CDR3 DNA: TGTGCCAGCAGCAACCACCCCCAGGACAGTCCCTATGGCTACACCTTC
clone size: -; V gene: TRBV9; J gene: TRBJ2-5; D gene: -; CDR3 protein: CASSPGEGQETQYF; CDR3 DNA: TGTGCCAGCAGCCCCGGAGAGGGCCAAGAGACCCAGTACTTC
clone size: -; V gene: TRBV9; J gene: TRBJ1-1; D gene: -; CDR3 protein: CASSETVGGSNTEAFF; CDR3 DNA: TGTGCCAGCAGCGAGACGGTTGGGGGGTCTAACACTGAAGCTTTCTTT
clone size: -; V gene: TRBV9; J gene: TRBJ2-7; D gene: -; CDR3 protein: CASSRDSTGGQYF; CDR3 DNA: TGTGCCAGCAGCCGGGACTCTACTGGCGGGCAGTACTTC
clone size: once; V gene: TRBV7-8; J gene: TRBJ1-5; D gene: -; CDR3 protein: CASSFGGQGNQPQHF; CDR3 DNA: TGTGCCAGCAGCTTTGGTGGTCAGGGAAATCAGCCCCAGCATTTT
clone size: -; V gene: TRBV27; J gene: TRBJ2-3; D gene: -; CDR3 protein: CASSYLSWSITDTQYF; CDR3 DNA: TGTGCCAGCAGTTACCTCAGTTGGTCAATCACAGATACGCAGTATTTT
clone size: -; V gene: TRBV12-1; J gene: TRBJ1-6; D gene: -; CDR3 protein: CASSFLQGAISPLHF; CDR3 DNA: TGTGCCAGCAGCTTTTTACAGGGGGCGATATCACCCCTCCACTTT
clone size: -; V gene: TRBV19; J gene: TRBJ2-3; D gene: -; CDR3 protein: CASSNPGESDTQYF; CDR3 DNA: TGTGCCAGTAGTAACCCTGGGGAGTCAGATACGCAGTATTTT
clone size: -; V gene: TRBV19; J gene: TRBJ2-5; D gene: -; CDR3 protein: CASSSSLATQETQYF; CDR3 DNA: TGTGCCAGTAGTAGCAGTCTAGCGACCCAAGAGACCCAGTACTTC
clone size: -; V gene: TRBV10-3; J gene: TRBJ2-7; D gene: TRBD1; CDR3 protein: CAISEEGANLYEQYF; CDR3 DNA: TGTGCCATCAGTGAGGAGGGGGCTAACCTCTACGAGCAGTACTTC
clone size: -; V gene: TRBV3-1/TRBV3-2; J gene: TRBJ2-1; D gene: -; CDR3 protein: CASSPYAIGQGGLSKEFF; CDR3 DNA: TGTGCCAGCAGCCCTTATGCTATAGGGCAGGGAGGATTAAGTAAGGAGTTCTTC
clone size: once; V gene: TRBV19; J gene: TRBJ1-5; D gene: TRBD1; CDR3 protein: CASWTGWGNQPQHF; CDR3 DNA: TGTGCCAGTTGGACAGGTTGGGGCAATCAGCCCCAGCATTTT
clone size: -; V gene: TRBV12-3/TRBV12-4; J gene: TRBJ2-1; D gene: -; CDR3 protein: CASTLGRYNEQFF; CDR3 DNA: TGTGCCAGCACCTTAGGACGGTACAATGAGCAGTTCTTC
clone size: once; V gene: TRBV5-6; J gene: TRBJ2-1; D gene: -; CDR3 protein: CASSSGVGNEQFF; CDR3 DNA: TGTGCCAGCAGCTCGGGAGTAGGGAATGAGCAGTTCTTC
clone size: -; V gene: TRBV4-1; J gene: TRBJ2-5; D gene: TRBD2; CDR3 protein: CASSQPREAQETQYF; CDR3 DNA: TGCGCCAGCAGCCAACCGCGGGAGGCCCAAGAGACCCAGTACTTC
clone size: -; V gene: TRBV27; J gene: TRBJ2-3; D gene: TRBD2; CDR3 protein: CASSLSGRSPDTQYF; CDR3 DNA: TGTGCCAGCAGTTTGTCCGGGAGGAGTCCAGATACGCAGTATTTT
clone size: -; V gene: TRBV4-1; J gene: TRBJ1-3; D gene: -; CDR3 protein: CASSQQVFKSSGNTIYF; CDR3 DNA: TGCGCCAGCAGCCAACAGGTTTTTAAGAGCTCTGGAAACACCATATATTTT
clone size: -; V gene: TRBV9; J gene: TRBJ2-1; D gene: -; CDR3 protein: CASSPSSELYNEQFF; CDR3 DNA: TGTGCCAGCAGCCCCAGCTCGGAGTTATACAATGAGCAGTTCTTC
clone size: -; V gene: TRBV25-1; J gene: TRBJ2-6; D gene: TRBD2; CDR3 protein: CASSEFGGGHGANVLTF; CDR3 DNA: TGTGCCAGCAGTGAATTCGGGGGGGGCCATGGGGCCAACGTCCTGACTTTC
clone size: once; V gene: TRBV15; J gene: TRBJ2-3; D gene: -; CDR3 protein: CATSLAITLDTQYF; CDR3 DNA: TGTGCCACCAGCCTCGCGATCACCCTCGATACGCAGTATTTT
clone size: -; V gene: TRBV7-3; J gene: TRBJ2-3; D gene: TRBD2; CDR3 protein: CASSQTSGRATDTQYF; CDR3 DNA: TGTGCCAGCAGTCAGACTAGCGGGAGGGCCACAGATACGCAGTATTTT
clone size: -; V gene: TRBV3-1/TRBV3-2; J gene: TRBJ1-1; D gene: TRBD1; CDR3 protein: CASSPYRGELNTEAFF; CDR3 DNA: TGTGCCAGCAGCCCTTACAGGGGGGAGTTGAACACTGAAGCTTTCTTT
clone size: once; V gene: TRBV10-3; J gene: TRBJ1-3; D gene: TRBD1; CDR3 protein: CAISPGQGFGNTIYF; CDR3 DNA: TGTGCCATCAGCCCGGGACAGGGGTTCGGAAACACCATATATTTT
clone size: -; V gene: TRBV7-3; J gene: TRBJ2-2; D gene: TRBD2; CDR3 protein: CASSFRRERDTGELFF; CDR3 DNA: TGTGCCAGCAGCTTCAGGCGGGAGAGGGACACCGGGGAGCTGTTTTTT
clone size: once; V gene: TRBV7-2; J gene: TRBJ1-2; D gene: TRBD1; CDR3 protein: CASSSYPGTGFGYTF; CDR3 DNA: TGTGCCAGCAGCTCATATCCCGGGACAGGGTTTGGCTACACCTTC
clone size: -; V gene: TRBV6-5; J gene: TRBJ2-1; D gene: -; CDR3 protein: CASSYSGAGQFF; CDR3 DNA: TGTGCCAGCAGTTACTCGGGGGCCGGGCAGTTCTTC
clone size: -; V gene: TRBV28; J gene: TRBJ2-7; D gene: TRBD1; CDR3 protein: CASRRTGGGEQYF; CDR3 DNA: TGTGCCAGCAGAAGGACAGGGGGCGGCGAGCAGTACTTC
clone size: -; V gene: TRBV2; J gene: TRBJ1-2; D gene: -; CDR3 protein: CASNTGLYGYTF; CDR3 DNA: TGTGCCAGCAATACAGGCCTGTATGGCTACACCTTC
clone size: -; V gene: TRBV28; J gene: TRBJ2-7; D gene: TRBD2; CDR3 protein: CASSLRHSSGRGKGYEQYF; CDR3 DNA: TGTGCCAGCAGTTTAAGACACTCTAGCGGGAGGGGTAAGGGCTACGAGCAGTACTTC